This TCR beta chain was captured in a study of blood T cells in healthy people across ages. Primed by a sample-barcoded 5' primer and a J-beta primer mix, a second PCR proceeded for roughly 6 to 12 cycles. TCRdb used MiXCR to reprocess the 5' RACE reads, holding one entry per CDR3 protein. The sample carries roughly 1,500,000 distinct CDR3 sequences, 35% to 45% recorded once. Germline V lookup: CDR1 LGHDT, CDR2 YNNKEL (reference sequence). The trim removed 1 base at V and 17 bases at J, leaving 12 bases unmatched. This CDR3 has 15 residues. The sequenced sample was blood. V usage is TRBV3-1 and J usage is TRBJ1-6; 9 bases map to TRBD1. This clonotype was sampled from a woman under 30 in good health. In DNA, the CDR3 is TGTGCCAGCAGCCAAGTCGGGATACAGGGGGCACAGATCCACTTT. Its translation: CASSQVGIQGAQIHF.